The present T cell receptor beta chain was sequenced within a study of identical twins. TCRdb re-called the 5' RACE reads with MiXCR, one entry per CDR3 protein. The data hold fewer than 900,000 distinct CDR3 sequences, with 15% to 20% observed a single time. The sample was also reused in another study, on T cells expressing NK-cell markers.

The sample consisted of PBMCs. The TCR was taken from a woman between 18 and 30 years old in good health.

This chain's CDR3 is CASIGRDRGTEAFF. CDR3 nucleotide sequence: TGTGCCAGCATCGGTCGCGATAGAGGCACTGAAGCTTTCTTT. V gene TRBV6-1 combines with J gene TRBJ1-1, with D unclear. The CDR3 is 14 residues long. Per germline, CDR1 MNHNS and CDR2 SASEGT. Trimming pared 7 bases from V and 4 bases from J, leaving 16 bases between.